The 21 T cell receptor beta chains below come from one sample, sequenced in a study of PD-L1 blockade in urothelial cancer. Generated by immunoSEQ multiplex PCR, the TCRdb table keeps only in-frame clones and is missing some. Among roughly 100,000 clones listed, more than 70% were seen once. Time point noted: pretreatment peripheral blood. The specimen comprised PBMCs, sampled around atezolizumab (anti-PD-L1) treatment. The receptors were gathered from a woman of 80 years or more with urothelial cancer.

The rearrangement links TRBV19 to TRBJ2-4; D possibly corresponds to TRBD2 (6 bases). Germline V gene lookup returns CDR1 LNHDA and CDR2 SQIVND (reference sequence). The CDR3 has 17 residues. Trimming removed 2 bases at V and 6 bases at J, with 20 bases between. The CDR3 DNA reads as TGTGCCAGTAGTATACGGGGGATGCGCAGCCACACAAACATTCAGTACTTC. This translates into CASSIRGMRSHTNIQYF.

The chain joins TRBV5-1 to TRBJ1-4; TRBD1 agrees at 11 bases. Trimming took 0 bases from V and 11 from J; bases not matched to a gene: 3. CDR3 size: 14 residues. The germline V gene has CDR1 SGHRS and CDR2 YFSETQ. CDR3 coding DNA: TGCGCCAGCAGCTTGGGCAGGGACAGGGGGAAACTGTTTTTT. Translation: CASSLGRDRGKLFF.

This rearrangement joins TRBV2 to TRBJ2-6, with 7 positions matching TRBD1. The CDR3 spans 16 residues. V lost 6 bases and J lost 5; bases outside the gene matches: 10. CDR1 is SNHLY and CDR2 is FYNNEI in the germline V gene. CDR3 bases: TGTGCCAGCAGATTAGAAGGGGGCGTAAGGGCCAACGTCCTGACTTTC. Its protein is CASRLEGGVRANVLTF.

The rearrangement joins TRBV2 to TRBJ2-1; a possible D gene is TRBD1 (6 bases). V lost 6 bases and J 6 bases, leaving 9 bases between the germline ends. Germline V gene lookup returns CDR1 SNHLY and CDR2 FYNNEI. This CDR3 comprises 12 residues. This CDR3 is CASSLDSNEQFF. In DNA form, the CDR3 reads TGTGCCAGCAGCTTGGACAGCAATGAGCAGTTCTTC.

The genes are TRBV13 and TRBJ2-2; 9 nucleotides align to TRBD2. Germline V gene data show CDR1 as PRHDT and CDR2 as FYEKMQ (reference sequence). CDR3 length equals 15 residues. Trimming took 8 bases from V and 6 from J; bases not matched to a gene: 10. The DNA of the CDR3 is TGTGCCAGCTCCAAGCGGGAGGTCGGTCCCGGGGAGCTGTTTTTT. This translates into CASSKREVGPGELFF.

This clone occurred once. The V call is TRBV5-1, the J call TRBJ2-3, with 10 positions matching TRBD1. This CDR3 spans 16 amino acids. CDR1 is SGHRS and CDR2 is YFSETQ in the germline V gene. V shed 4 bases and J 2 bases; nucleotides not matched to a gene: 7. The CDR3 protein is CASSRTGGSLTDTQYF. The CDR3 DNA sequence: TGCGCCAGCAGCCGGACAGGGGGATCACTCACAGATACGCAGTATTTT.

The V call is TRBV9, the J call TRBJ2-5; 8 positions agree with TRBD1. The CDR3 loop spans 14 amino acids. CDR1 is SGDLS, CDR2 YYNGEE, per germline. With 0 bases clipped from V and 4 bases from J, the junction kept 2 bases outside the gene matches. Here the CDR3 DNA reads TGTGCCAGCAGCGTAGGGACAGGGTCAGAGACCCAGTACTTC. Its translation: CASSVGTGSETQYF.

Worth noting for this clone: The sample carries other DNA sequences with the same CDR3. The CDR3 coding sequence is TGTGCCAGCAGTGAAGCAGGGACTAGCAGCTACGAGCAGTACTTC. Translating it yields CASSEAGTSSYEQYF. J is TRBJ2-7 and V is TRBV6-1; 9 nucleotides agree with TRBD2. V shed 0 bases, J shed 3 bases, and the junction held 3 bases outside the gene matches. The CDR3 loop spans 15 amino acids. In germline, CDR1 is MNHNS, CDR2 SASEGT.

The chain has TRBV28 and TRBJ2-7, with D maybe TRBD2 (5 bases). The CDR3 has 15 amino acids. CDR1 is MDHEN and CDR2 is SYDVKM in the germline V gene. Deletions cut 8 bases from V and 0 bases from J, with 17 bases between. The CDR3 sequence is CASRGLGPGSYEQYF. In nucleotides, the CDR3 is TGTGCCAGCCGGGGTTTAGGTCCGGGCTCCTACGAGCAGTACTTC. Full variable domain (rest looked up from reference TRBV28 and TRBJ2-7): DVKVTQSSRYLVKRTGEKVFLECVQDMDHENMFWYRQDPGLGLRLIYFSYDVKMKEKGDIPEGYSVSREKKERFSLILESASTNQTSMYLCASRGLGPGSYEQYFGPGTRLTVT.

The J gene is TRBJ1-5, the V gene TRBV28, with a possible D match to TRBD1 (5 bases). The V and J ends lost 1 base and 7 bases respectively, with 11 bases between them. This CDR3 is 14 amino acids long. Per the germline V gene, CDR1 is MDHEN and CDR2 is SYDVKM. Written as DNA, the CDR3 is TGTGCCAGCAGTTTATTCCAGGGCTTCCAGCCCCAGCATTTT. Amino acids: CASSLFQGFQPQHF.

V and J are TRBV6-1 and TRBJ1-1; TRBD1 is a possible D gene (5 bases). Trimming removed 4 bases from V and 0 bases from J, with 9 bases in between. The CDR3 spans 14 residues. The germline V gene encodes CDR1 MNHNS and CDR2 SASEGT. DNA for the CDR3: TGTGCCAGCAGTGGCCGACAGCTGAACACTGAAGCTTTCTTT. Amino acid sequence: CASSGRQLNTEAFF.

The chain is built from TRBV19 and TRBJ2-1; D may be TRBD2 (6 bases). Trimming shortened V by 3 bases and J by 9 bases, and 12 bases separated the two germline ends. Looked up from germline, CDR1 is LNHDA and CDR2 is SQIVND (reference sequence). The CDR3 consists of 13 residues. This chain's CDR3 is CASSIGLRSEQFF. The DNA of the CDR3 is TGTGCCAGTAGTATTGGACTACGGTCTGAGCAGTTCTTC.

The CDR3 region has the DNA TGTGCCACCAGTCGGACAGATTCCTACGAGCAGTACTTC. Translation gives CATSRTDSYEQYF. This chain uses TRBV15 with TRBJ2-7; perhaps TRBD1 as D (6 bases). Germline CDR1 is LNHNV and CDR2 is YYDKDF (reference sequence). Trimming shortened V by 6 bases and J by 1 base, and 10 bases separated the two germline ends. The CDR3 is 13 amino acids.

V usage is TRBV28 and J usage is TRBJ2-7; TRBD2 matches 8 bases. The junction had 10 bases not matched to a gene; V was cut back by 4 bases and J by 5 bases. The CDR3 covers 15 residues. CDR1 and CDR2 (germline): MDHEN, SYDVKM. The CDR3 here is CASSSGGGEDHEQYF. CDR3 coding DNA: TGTGCCAGCAGTTCCGGGGGGGGCGAAGACCACGAGCAGTACTTC.

The chain has TRBV6-5 and TRBJ2-3, with D possibly TRBD2 on 5 matching bases. Deletions cut 6 bases from V and 3 bases from J, with 10 bases between. This CDR3 region has 13 residues. Germline V lookup: CDR1 MNHEY, CDR2 SVGAGI. CDR3 in DNA: TGTGCCAGCAGGTACCCGGGGACAGATACGCAGTATTTT. It translates to CASRYPGTDTQYF.

The genes are TRBV18 and TRBJ1-5, with a tentative D call TRBD1 (5 bases). The CDR3 spans 14 residues. Deletions cut 6 bases from V and 4 bases from J, with 13 bases between. Germline V gene data show CDR1 as KGHSH and CDR2 as LQKENI. In DNA form, the CDR3 reads TGTGCCAGCTCCCCCGGGACTGGGAATCAGCCCCAGCATTTT. Its translation is CASSPGTGNQPQHF. Variable domain in full (rest from reference TRBV18 and TRBJ1-5): NAGVMQNPRHLVRRRGQEARLRCSPMKGHSHVYWYRQLPEEGLKFMVYLQKENIIDESGMPKERFSAEFPKEGPSILRIQQVVRGDSAAYFCASSPGTGNQPQHFGDGTRLSIL.

The chain links TRBV30 to TRBJ1-4, with a weak D call TRBD1 (6 bases). V lost 0 bases, J lost 4 bases, and 9 bases lay in between. The length of the CDR3 is 14 residues. From germline, CDR1 is GTSNPN and CDR2 SVGIG (reference sequence). CDR3 bases: TGTGCCTGGAGTGTACAACAGGGTAATGAAAAACTGTTTTTT. Protein product: CAWSVQQGNEKLFF.

J is TRBJ2-7 and V is TRBV27, with TRBD2 identical over 11 bases. CDR3 length equals 14 residues. Looked up from germline, CDR1 is MNHEY and CDR2 is SMNVEV (reference sequence). Trimming cost V 7 bases and J 6 bases; bases outside gene matches: 8. This CDR3 is CASKALAGAGEQYF. The CDR3 DNA reads as TGTGCCAGCAAAGCACTAGCGGGAGCGGGCGAGCAGTACTTC.

The chain has TRBV30 and TRBJ2-5; unclear D gene. Gene TRBJ2-7 matches the end of the DNA better, so the J call may be wrong. CDR3 size: 16 residues. Germline CDR1 GTSNPN, CDR2 SVGIG (reference sequence). The CDR3 here is CAWSFPRLRSSYEQYF. The CDR3 DNA is TGTGCCTGGAGTTTTCCCCGACTGCGAAGCTCCTACGAGCAGTACTTC.

CDR3 in amino acids: CASSLGPLYGYTF. CDR3 nucleotides: TGTGCCAGCAGCTTAGGGCCCCTCTATGGCTACACCTTC. The chain has TRBV7-3 and TRBJ1-2; D uncertain. Trimming pared 2 bases from V and 4 bases from J, leaving 8 bases between. Looked up from germline, CDR1 is SGHTA and CDR2 is FQGTGA. The CDR3 has 13 amino acids.

The chain has TRBV19 and TRBJ2-6; D not certain. The ends were cut back, 7 bases at V and 0 bases at J, with 7 bases in the middle. CDR1 is LNHDA, CDR2 SQIVND, per germline (reference sequence). The CDR3 totals 14 residues. The CDR3 sequence is CASTHISGANVLTF. The CDR3 region has the DNA TGTGCCAGTACACATATCTCTGGGGCCAACGTCCTGACTTTC.